The rows below give T cell receptor beta chains drawn from one sample of a study of PD-L1 blockade in urothelial cancer. Measured with immunoSEQ multiplex PCR; TCRdb has only the in-frame clones, and not every one. The table has roughly 60,000 clones, more than 65% seen once. Sample: PBMCs, taken around atezolizumab (anti-PD-L1) treatment. The source is a man in his sixties or seventies with urothelial cancer. The CDR3 runs from the conserved cysteine through the conserved F or W. D genes are given only for firm matches. Size values are once, few and many counts, or a class for expanded clones, and some rows have none.

D gene,clone size,V gene,J gene,CDR3 protein,CDR3 DNA
-,-,TRBV28,TRBJ2-7,CASSRGVGSYEQYF,TGTGCCAGCAGTAGAGGCGTCGGAAGCTACGAGCAGTACTTC
-,-,TRBV11-2,TRBJ2-7,CASSLVGSGYEQYF,TGTGCCAGCAGCTTAGTCGGGAGTGGTTACGAGCAGTACTTC
-,-,TRBV30,TRBJ1-2,CAWTPINYGYTF,TGTGCCTGGACCCCCATCAACTATGGCTACACCTTC
TRBD2,-,TRBV5-1,TRBJ2-3,CASSLGGGGTRTVDTQYF,TGCGCCAGCAGCTTGGGAGGTGGTGGGACTAGGACCGTAGATACGCAGTATTTT
TRBD2,once,TRBV7-6,TRBJ2-7,CASGEGTSGSRYEQYF,TGTGCCAGCGGGGAGGGGACTAGCGGGAGCCGCTACGAGCAGTACTTC
-,-,TRBV9,TRBJ2-3,CASSAEADTQYF,TGTGCCAGCAGCGCGGAGGCTGATACGCAGTATTTT
TRBD1,few,TRBV4-2,TRBJ2-1,CASSQEFGQGYNEQFF,TGTGCCAGCAGCCAAGAGTTCGGACAGGGATACAATGAGCAGTTCTTC
-,-,TRBV5-5,TRBJ1-2,CASSLAGINYGYTF,TGTGCCAGCAGCTTGGCGGGGATTAACTATGGCTACACCTTC
TRBD1,-,TRBV10-2,TRBJ2-2,CASMGGTGVNTGELFF,TGCGCCAGCATGGGGGGGACAGGGGTGAACACCGGGGAGCTGTTTTTT
TRBD2,-,TRBV11-2,TRBJ2-1,CASSRLAGGAINEQFF,TGTGCCAGCAGCCGACTAGCGGGAGGGGCAATTAATGAGCAGTTCTTC
-,-,TRBV4-1,TRBJ2-7,CASSPFRGMAPYEQYF,TGCGCCAGCAGCCCCTTCCGAGGTATGGCGCCCTACGAGCAGTACTTC
TRBD2,few,TRBV6-5,TRBJ2-7,CASSYRDGRGYEQYF,TGTGCCAGCAGTTACCGCGACGGGAGGGGCTACGAGCAGTACTTC
TRBD1,-,TRBV30,TRBJ1-5,CAWGQGLYNQPQHF,TGTGCCTGGGGACAGGGGCTCTACAATCAGCCCCAGCATTTT
TRBD1,-,TRBV28,TRBJ1-5,CASSYRDSHQPQHF,TGTGCCAGCAGTTACCGGGACAGCCATCAGCCCCAGCATTTT
-,few,TRBV19,TRBJ1-4,CASSIDLRQAATNEKLFF,TGTGCCAGTAGTATAGATCTCAGACAGGCCGCAACTAATGAAAAACTGTTTTTT